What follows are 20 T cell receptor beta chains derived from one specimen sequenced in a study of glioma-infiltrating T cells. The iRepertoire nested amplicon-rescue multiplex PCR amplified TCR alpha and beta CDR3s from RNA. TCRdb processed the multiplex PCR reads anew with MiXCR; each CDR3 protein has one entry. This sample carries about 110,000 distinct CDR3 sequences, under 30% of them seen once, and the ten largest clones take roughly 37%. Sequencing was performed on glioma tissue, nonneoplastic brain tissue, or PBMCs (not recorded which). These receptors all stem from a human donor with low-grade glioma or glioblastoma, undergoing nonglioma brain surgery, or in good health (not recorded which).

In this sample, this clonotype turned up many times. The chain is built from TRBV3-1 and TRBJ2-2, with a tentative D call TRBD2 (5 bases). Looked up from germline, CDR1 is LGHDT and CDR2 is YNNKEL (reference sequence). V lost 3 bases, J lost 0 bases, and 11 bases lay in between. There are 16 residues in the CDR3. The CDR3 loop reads CASSQIGGSNTGELFF. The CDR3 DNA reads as TGTGCCAGCAGCCAGATAGGAGGTTCGAACACCGGGGAGCTGTTTTTT. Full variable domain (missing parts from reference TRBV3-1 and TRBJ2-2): DTAVSQTPKYLVTQMGNDKSIKCEQNLGHDTMYWYKQDSKKFLKIMFSYNNKELIINETVPNRFSPKSPDKAHLNLHINSLELGDSAVYFCASSQIGGSNTGELFFGEGSRLTVL.

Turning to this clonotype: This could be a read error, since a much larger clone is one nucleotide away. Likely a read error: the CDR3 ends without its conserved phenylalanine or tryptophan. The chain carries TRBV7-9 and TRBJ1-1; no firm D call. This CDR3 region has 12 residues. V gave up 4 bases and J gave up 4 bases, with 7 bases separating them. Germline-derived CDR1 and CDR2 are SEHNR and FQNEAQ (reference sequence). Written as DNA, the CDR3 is TGTGCCAGCAGCTCACAGTTCACTGAAGCTTTCTCT. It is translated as CASSSQFTEAFS.

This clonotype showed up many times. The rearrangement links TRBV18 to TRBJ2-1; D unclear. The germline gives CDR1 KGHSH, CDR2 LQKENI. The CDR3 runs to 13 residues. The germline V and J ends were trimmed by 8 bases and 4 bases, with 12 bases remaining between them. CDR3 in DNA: TGTGCCAGCCAACTAATTGGGTACAATGAGCAGTTCTTC. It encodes CASQLIGYNEQFF.

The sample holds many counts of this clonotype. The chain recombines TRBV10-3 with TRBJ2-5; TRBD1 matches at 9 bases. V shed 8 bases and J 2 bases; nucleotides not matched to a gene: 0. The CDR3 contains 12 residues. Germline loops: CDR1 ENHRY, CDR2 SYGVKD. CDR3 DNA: TGTGCCATCGGACAGGGGCAAGAGACCCAGTACTTC. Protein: CAIGQGQETQYF.

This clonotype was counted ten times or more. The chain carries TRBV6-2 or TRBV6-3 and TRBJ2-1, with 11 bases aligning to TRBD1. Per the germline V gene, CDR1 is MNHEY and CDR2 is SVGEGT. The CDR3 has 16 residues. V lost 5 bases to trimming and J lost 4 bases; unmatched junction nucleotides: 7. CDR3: CASSPSGTGGYNEQFF. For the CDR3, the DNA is TGTGCCAGCAGTCCTTCCGGGACAGGGGGTTACAATGAGCAGTTCTTC.

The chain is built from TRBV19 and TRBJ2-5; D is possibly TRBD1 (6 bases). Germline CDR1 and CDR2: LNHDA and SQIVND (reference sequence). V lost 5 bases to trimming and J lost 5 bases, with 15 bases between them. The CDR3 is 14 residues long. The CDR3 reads CASSLLQGPETQYF. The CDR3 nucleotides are TGTGCCAGTAGTCTGCTACAGGGACCCGAGACCCAGTACTTC.

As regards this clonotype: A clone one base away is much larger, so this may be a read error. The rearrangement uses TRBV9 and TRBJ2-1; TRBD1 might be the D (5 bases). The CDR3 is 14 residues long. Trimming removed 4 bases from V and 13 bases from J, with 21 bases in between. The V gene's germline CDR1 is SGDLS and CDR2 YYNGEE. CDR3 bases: TGTGCCAGCAGCTTACCAGGCCCCAGGGTCCCCCAGTTCTTC. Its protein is CASSLPGPRVPQFF.

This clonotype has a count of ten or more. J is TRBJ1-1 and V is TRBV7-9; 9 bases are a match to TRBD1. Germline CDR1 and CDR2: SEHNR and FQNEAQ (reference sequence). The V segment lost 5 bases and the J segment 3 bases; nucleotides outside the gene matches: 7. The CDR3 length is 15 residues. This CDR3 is CASSPRTGAHTEAFF. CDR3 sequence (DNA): TGTGCCAGCAGCCCAAGGACAGGGGCGCACACTGAAGCTTTCTTT.

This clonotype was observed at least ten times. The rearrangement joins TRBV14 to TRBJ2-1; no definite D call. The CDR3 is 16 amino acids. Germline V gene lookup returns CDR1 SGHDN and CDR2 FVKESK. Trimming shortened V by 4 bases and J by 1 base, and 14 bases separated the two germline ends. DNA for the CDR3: TGTGCCAGCAGCCGGATCGGGCAGAGGTCCTACAATGAGCAGTTCTTC. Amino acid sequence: CASSRIGQRSYNEQFF.

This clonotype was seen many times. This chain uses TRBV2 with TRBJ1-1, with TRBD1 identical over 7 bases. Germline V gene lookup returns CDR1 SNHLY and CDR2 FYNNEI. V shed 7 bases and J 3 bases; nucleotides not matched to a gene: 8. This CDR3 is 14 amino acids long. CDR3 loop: CASNLDRAYTEAFF. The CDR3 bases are TGTGCCAGCAACCTTGACAGGGCCTACACTGAAGCTTTCTTT.

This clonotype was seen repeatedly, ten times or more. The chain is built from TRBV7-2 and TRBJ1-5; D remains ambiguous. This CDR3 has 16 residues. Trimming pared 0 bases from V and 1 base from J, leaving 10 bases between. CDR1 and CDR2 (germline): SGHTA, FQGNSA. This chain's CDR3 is CASSLAGGGSNQPQHF. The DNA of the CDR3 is TGTGCCAGCAGCTTAGCGGGCGGCGGGAGCAATCAGCCCCAGCATTTT.

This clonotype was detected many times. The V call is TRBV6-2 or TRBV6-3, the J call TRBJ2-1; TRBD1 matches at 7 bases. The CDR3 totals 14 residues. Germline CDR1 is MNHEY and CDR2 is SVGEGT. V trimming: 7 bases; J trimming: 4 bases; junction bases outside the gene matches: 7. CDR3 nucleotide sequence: TGTGCCAGCAAGGGAACAGGGGCGTACAATGAGCAGTTCTTC. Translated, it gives CASKGTGAYNEQFF.

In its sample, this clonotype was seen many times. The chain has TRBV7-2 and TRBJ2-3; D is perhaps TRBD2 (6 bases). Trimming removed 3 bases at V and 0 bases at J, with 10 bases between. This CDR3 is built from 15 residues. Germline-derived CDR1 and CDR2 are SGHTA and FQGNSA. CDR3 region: CASSLIRESTDTQYF. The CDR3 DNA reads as TGTGCCAGCAGCTTGATCCGGGAGAGCACAGATACGCAGTATTTT.

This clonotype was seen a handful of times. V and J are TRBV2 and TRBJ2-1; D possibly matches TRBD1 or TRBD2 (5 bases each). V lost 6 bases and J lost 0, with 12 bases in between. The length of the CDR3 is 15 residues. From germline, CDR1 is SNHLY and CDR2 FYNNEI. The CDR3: CASRRLGGSYNEQFF. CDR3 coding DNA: TGTGCCAGCAGGCGACTTGGGGGCTCCTACAATGAGCAGTTCTTC.

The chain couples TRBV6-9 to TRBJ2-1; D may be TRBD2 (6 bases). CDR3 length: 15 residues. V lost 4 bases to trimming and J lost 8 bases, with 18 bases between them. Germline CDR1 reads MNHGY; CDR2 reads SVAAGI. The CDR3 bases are TGTGCCAGCAGTTCCCCCGGGACTCACCTCTATGAGCAGTTCTTC. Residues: CASSSPGTHLYEQFF.

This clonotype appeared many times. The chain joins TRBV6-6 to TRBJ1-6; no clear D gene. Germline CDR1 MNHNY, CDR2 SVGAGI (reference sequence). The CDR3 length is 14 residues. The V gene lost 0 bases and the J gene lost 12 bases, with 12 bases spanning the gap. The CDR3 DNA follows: TGTGCCAGCAGTTACTCTCCGGGTCCGCAACCCCTCCACTTT. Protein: CASSYSPGPQPLHF.

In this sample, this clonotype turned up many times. The CDR3 coding sequence is TGTGCCAGCAGTCGGACTGGCTCTGGAAACACCATATATTTT. Translated: CASSRTGSGNTIYF. This chain links TRBV25-1 with TRBJ1-3; the D is unclear. The CDR3 extends over 14 amino acids. V lost 5 bases, J lost 0 bases, and 8 bases lay in between. Germline CDR1 MGHDK, CDR2 SYGVNS.

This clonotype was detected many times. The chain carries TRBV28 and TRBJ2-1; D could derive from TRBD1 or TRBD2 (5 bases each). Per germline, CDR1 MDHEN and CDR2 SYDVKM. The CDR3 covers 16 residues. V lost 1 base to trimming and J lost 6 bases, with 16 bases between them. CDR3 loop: CASSLLTFRGGNEQFF. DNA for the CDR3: TGTGCCAGCAGTTTATTGACTTTCCGTGGGGGCAATGAGCAGTTCTTC.

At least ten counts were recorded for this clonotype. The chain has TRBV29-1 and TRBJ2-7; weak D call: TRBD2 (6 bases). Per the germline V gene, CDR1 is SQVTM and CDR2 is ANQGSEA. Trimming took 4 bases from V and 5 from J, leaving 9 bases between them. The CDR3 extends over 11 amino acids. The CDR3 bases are TGCAGCGTTGGTAGCGGTGACGAGCAGTACTTC. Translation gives CSVGSGDEQYF.

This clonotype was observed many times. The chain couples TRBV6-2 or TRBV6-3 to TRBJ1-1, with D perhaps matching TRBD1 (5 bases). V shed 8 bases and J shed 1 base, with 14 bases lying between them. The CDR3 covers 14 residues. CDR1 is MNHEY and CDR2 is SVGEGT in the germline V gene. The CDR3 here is CASHEGRANTEAFF. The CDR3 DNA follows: TGTGCCAGCCATGAGGGACGGGCGAACACTGAAGCTTTCTTT.